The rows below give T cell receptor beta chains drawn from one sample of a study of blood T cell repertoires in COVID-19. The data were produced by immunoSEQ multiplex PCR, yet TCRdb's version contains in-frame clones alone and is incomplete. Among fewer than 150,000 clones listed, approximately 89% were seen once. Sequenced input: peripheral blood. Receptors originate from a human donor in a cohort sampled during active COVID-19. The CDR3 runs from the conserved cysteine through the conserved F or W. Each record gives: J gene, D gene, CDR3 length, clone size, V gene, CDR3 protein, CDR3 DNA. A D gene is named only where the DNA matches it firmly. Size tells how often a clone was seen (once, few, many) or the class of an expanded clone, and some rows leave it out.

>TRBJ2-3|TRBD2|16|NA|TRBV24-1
CATSDVAGVGTDTQYF
TGTGCCACCAGTGATGTAGCGGGAGTAGGCACAGATACGCAGTATTTT
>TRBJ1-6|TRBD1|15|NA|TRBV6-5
CASRVRTGMNSPLHF
TGTGCCAGCAGAGTCCGGACAGGGATGAATTCACCCCTCCACTTT
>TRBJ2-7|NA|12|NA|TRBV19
CASSPGNYEQYF
TGTGCCAGTAGTCCCGGTAACTACGAGCAGTACTTC
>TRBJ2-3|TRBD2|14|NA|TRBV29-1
CSVDVAGASDTQYF
TGCAGCGTTGACGTCGCGGGAGCTTCGGATACGCAGTATTTT
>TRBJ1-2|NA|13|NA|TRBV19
CASGPRDTYGYTF
TGTGCCAGCGGACCTCGGGACACTTATGGCTACACCTTC
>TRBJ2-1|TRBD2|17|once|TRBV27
CASSFRRLAGARNEQFF
TGTGCCAGCAGTTTCCGCCGACTAGCGGGAGCACGCAATGAGCAGTTCTTC
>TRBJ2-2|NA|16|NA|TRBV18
CASSPGTGGRTGELFF
TGTGCCAGCTCACCAGGAACGGGGGGCCGGACCGGGGAGCTGTTTTTT
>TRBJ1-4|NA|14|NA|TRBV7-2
CASSQQGTSEKLFF
TGTGCCAGCAGCCAACAGGGTACAAGTGAAAAACTGTTTTTT
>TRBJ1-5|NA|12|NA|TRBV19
CASSQVQQPQHF
TGTGCCAGTAGTCAGGTACAGCAGCCCCAGCATTTT
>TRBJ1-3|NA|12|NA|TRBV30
CAWRTTGNTIYF
TGTGCCTGGAGGACAACCGGAAACACCATATATTTT
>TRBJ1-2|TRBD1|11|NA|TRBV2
CAGQVDYGYTF
TGTGCCGGACAGGTCGACTATGGCTACACCTTC
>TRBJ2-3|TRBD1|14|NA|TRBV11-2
CASSIRGLTDTQYF
TGTGCCAGCAGCATCAGGGGGTTGACAGATACGCAGTATTTT
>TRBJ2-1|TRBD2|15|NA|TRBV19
CASRGASGIPNEQFF
TGTGCCAGTAGGGGGGCTAGCGGGATTCCCAATGAGCAGTTCTTC
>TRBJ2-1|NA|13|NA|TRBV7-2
CASSLAVGNEQFF
TGTGCCAGCAGCTTAGCCGTCGGCAATGAGCAGTTCTTC
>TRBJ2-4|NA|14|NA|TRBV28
CASSRPGAKNIQYF
TGTGCCAGCAGCCGCCCCGGGGCCAAAAACATTCAGTACTTC
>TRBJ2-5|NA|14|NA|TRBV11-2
CASSPFASQETQYF
TGTGCCAGCAGTCCTTTTGCGTCTCAAGAGACCCAGTACTTC
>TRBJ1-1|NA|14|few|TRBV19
CASSIEGRLVEAFF
TGTGCCAGTAGTATAGAGGGCCGATTGGTTGAAGCTTTCTTT
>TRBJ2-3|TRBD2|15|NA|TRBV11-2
CASSQSGRAPDTQYF
TGTGCCAGCAGCCAAAGCGGGAGGGCACCAGATACGCAGTATTTT
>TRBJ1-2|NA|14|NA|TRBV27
CASSPPPQGYGYTF
TGTGCCAGCAGTCCCCCGCCACAGGGTTATGGCTACACCTTC
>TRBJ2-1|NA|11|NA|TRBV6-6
CASSYQGEQFF
TGTGCCAGCAGTTACCAGGGTGAGCAGTTCTTC
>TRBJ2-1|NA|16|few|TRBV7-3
CASSLRANAFYNEQFF
TGTGCCAGCAGCTTAAGAGCAAATGCCTTCTACAATGAGCAGTTCTTC
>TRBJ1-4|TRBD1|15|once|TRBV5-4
CASSLLGTGDEKLFF
TGTGCCAGCAGCTTGCTAGGGACAGGCGATGAAAAACTGTTTTTT
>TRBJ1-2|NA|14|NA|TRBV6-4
CASSEEQGNYGYTF
TGTGCCAGCAGTGAGGAGCAGGGAAACTATGGCTACACCTTC
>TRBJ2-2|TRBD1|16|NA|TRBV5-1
CASSLAGDRNTGELFF
TGCGCCAGCAGCTTGGCCGGGGACAGGAACACCGGGGAGCTGTTTTTT